This T cell receptor (beta chain) was identified during a study of breast tumors, draining lymph nodes, adjacent tissues. TCRdb redid the calling of the multiplex PCR reads with MiXCR, one entry per CDR3 protein. The sample includes about 270,000 distinct CDR3 sequences, under 35% seen only once; the top ten take approximately 1%. Findings of the study overall: Compared with basal-like, luminal-like tumors shared significantly more repertoire with nontumor tissue. Tumors had less TCR diversity than lymph nodes, more than nontumor tissue. Findings are consistent with lymph node origin and intratumoral expansion of most tumor T cells. Tumor T cell lymph node origin was a supported hypothesis, not proven.

Germline V CDR1 and CDR2: KGHSH, LQKENI. CDR3 size: 16 residues. V dropped 4 bases and J dropped 3; count of bases not matched to a gene: 8. Breast cancer patients provided tissue from their axillary draining lymph nodes. Points on this clonotype: Its antigen is not known.

This receptor was taken from a female donor with breast cancer. Some clones in this sample may be carry-over from other donors' samples. This chain links TRBV18 with TRBJ1-5; TRBD1 matches at 8 bases. Sequenced sample: axillary lymph node tissue. Here the CDR3 reads CASSQDRELSNQPQHF. CDR3 DNA: TGTGCCAGCTCACAGGACAGGGAGCTCTCCAATCAGCCCCAGCATTTT.